The clone carrying this TCR beta chain has more than one count but fewer than ten. This CDR3 is built from 14 residues. Germline CDR1 reads SQVTM; CDR2 reads ANQGSEA. The V end lost 2 bases, the J end lost 2 bases, and 13 bases lay between the germline ends. Treatment specified: oral pan-JAK inhibitor, 5-10 mg twice daily. Researchers took lesional scalp punch biopsies and peripheral blood from people who were alopecia areata patients. CD4+ and CD8+ T cells were sorted from PBMCs stained for CD3, CD4 and CD8. This sample is drawn from a study of CD8+ T cells in alopecia areata. For the study at large: Scalp area affected, as a percentage, set the severity score of treated patients.

Following extraction, RNA underwent reverse transcription to cDNA, which served as the sequencing template. Profiling relied on immunoSEQ multiplex PCR, and the TCRdb table lists in-frame clones only, not all of them. This sample has 60,000 to 90,000 clones; 60% to 70% occur once, and the top ten carry about 20%. The TCR sequence derives from a human donor with alopecia areata. This material consisted of CD8+ T cells sorted from blood, taken at week 24, from a patient treated with tofacitinib. The chain combines TRBV29-1 with TRBJ2-7, with D possibly TRBD1 on 6 matching bases. The CDR3 DNA reads as TGCAGCGTTGAATTTGCAGGGGCCCCCTACGAGCAGTACTTC. Translation gives CSVEFAGAPYEQYF.